Each of the 3 T cell receptor beta chains below was sequenced from the same sample in a study of cytomegalovirus exposure and HLA in healthy donors. Amplification used 60 Vbeta primers and 13 Jbeta primers. TCRdb keeps only in-frame clones here, not all; method: immunoSEQ multiplex PCR. This sample's table reports approximately 58,000 clones. The specimen was PBMCs. These receptors were collected from a young man in good health and CMV-seropositive.

The J gene is TRBJ2-1, the V gene TRBV6-5; TRBD2 agrees at 8 bases. The V segment lost 7 bases and the J segment 5 bases; nucleotides outside the gene matches: 10. The CDR3 covers 15 residues. CDR1 and CDR2 from the germline V gene are MNHEY and SVGAGI. In DNA form, the CDR3 reads TGTGCCAGCAAGAACGAGGCGGGGGGTCACAATGAGCAGTTCTTC. Translation gives CASKNEAGGHNEQFF.

This chain links TRBV27 with TRBJ1-2; 11 positions match TRBD1. Trimming at V came to 2 bases and at J to 8 bases, leaving 4 bases not matched to a gene. The CDR3 consists of 14 residues. The germline gives CDR1 MNHEY, CDR2 SMNVEV (reference sequence). This CDR3 reads CASSLRTGGNGYTF. CDR3 coding DNA: TGTGCCAGCAGTTTAAGGACAGGGGGCAACGGCTACACCTTC.

This rearrangement joins TRBV11-2 to TRBJ1-3; TRBD1 agrees at 7 bases. This CDR3 comprises 14 residues. Trimming cost V 5 bases and J 3 bases; bases outside gene matches: 4. Germline V lookup: CDR1 SGHAT, CDR2 FQNNGV. CDR3 in DNA: TGTGCCAGCAGCAGGACAGGAGGTGGAAACACCATATATTTT. Translated, it gives CASSRTGGGNTIYF. The whole variable domain, remainder taken from reference TRBV11-2 and TRBJ1-3, is EAGVAQSPRYKIIEKRQSVAFWCNPISGHATLYWYQQILGQGPKLLIQFQNNGVVDDSQLPKDRFSAERLKGVDSTLKIQPAKLEDSAVYLCASSRTGGGNTIYFGEGSWLTVV.